The 19 T cell receptor beta chains listed next were all sequenced from one sample in a study of cytomegalovirus exposure and HLA in healthy donors. The PCR was carried out with 60 Vbeta primers and 13 Jbeta primers. Data came from immunoSEQ multiplex PCR; TCRdb stores just in-frame clones and leaves some out. In the table there are around 140,000 clones, around 72% of which are singletons. The sample was PBMCs. All receptors derive from a man aged 50 or older in good health and CMV-seropositive.

This clone has just one count. This chain joins TRBV6-1 and TRBJ1-4, with a weak D call TRBD1 (5 bases). The CDR3 extends over 16 amino acids. The ends were cut back, 4 bases at V and 0 bases at J, with 12 bases in the middle. Per the germline V gene, CDR1 is MNHNS and CDR2 is SASEGT. For the CDR3, the DNA is TGTGCCAGCAGTGTAGGGGCAGTCACAACTAATGAAAAACTGTTTTTT. Protein: CASSVGAVTTNEKLFF.

This clone is a singleton in its sample. V usage is TRBV7-9 and J usage is TRBJ2-7; D is possibly TRBD1 (5 bases). Germline V gene lookup returns CDR1 SEHNR and CDR2 FQNEAQ (reference sequence). The germline V and J ends were trimmed by 2 bases and 5 bases, with 10 bases remaining between them. The CDR3 consists of 13 residues. CDR3 nucleotide sequence: TGTGCCAGCAGCTTACCCAGGGTCCACGAGCAGTACTTC. Protein: CASSLPRVHEQYF. Full variable domain (outside the CDR3, taken from reference TRBV7-9 and TRBJ2-7): DTGVSQNPRHKITKRGQNVTFRCDPISEHNRLYWYRQTLGQGPEFLTYFQNEAQLEKSRLLSDRFSAERPKGSFSTLEIQRTEQGDSAMYLCASSLPRVHEQYFGPGTRLTVT.

V is TRBV18 and J is TRBJ1-4; no clear D gene. CDR3 length: 15 amino acids. The V end lost 3 bases, the J end lost 4 bases, and 12 bases lay between the germline ends. Germline CDR1 KGHSH, CDR2 LQKENI. Written as DNA, the CDR3 is TGTGCCAGCTCACCCCGAGACGGGGTTAATGAAAAACTGTTTTTT. Translation: CASSPRDGVNEKLFF.

The CDR3 DNA follows: TGTGCCAGTAGTCCGGGACATCCCTACGAGCAGTACTTC. Its protein is CASSPGHPYEQYF. This rearrangement joins TRBV19 to TRBJ2-7; perhaps TRBD1 as D (6 bases). V lost 5 bases and J lost 2, with 10 bases in between. The germline V gene encodes CDR1 LNHDA and CDR2 SQIVND (reference sequence). The CDR3 extends over 13 amino acids.

A single count supports this clone. This sequence joins TRBV15 and TRBJ1-3, with a weak D call TRBD1 (6 bases). The CDR3 consists of 16 residues. Germline assignment: CDR1 LNHNV and CDR2 YYDKDF (reference sequence). V was pared by 0 bases and J by 3 bases, with 12 bases between. CDR3 DNA sequence: TGTGCCACCAGCAGAGATTCCGGACAGTTTGGAAACACCATATATTTT. The encoded protein is CATSRDSGQFGNTIYF.

The rearrangement joins TRBV29-1 to TRBJ2-1; D remains ambiguous. The CDR3 is 10 residues long. Germline assignment: CDR1 SQVTM and CDR2 ANQGSEA. Trimming removed 7 bases from V and 10 bases from J, with 11 bases in between. The CDR3 DNA is TGCAGCGCCCGGGTGGAGGAGCAGTTCTTC. Translation: CSARVEEQFF.

The rearrangement uses TRBV29-1 and TRBJ1-1, with 9 bases lining up with TRBD1. The CDR3 spans 12 residues. Per the germline V gene, CDR1 is SQVTM and CDR2 is ANQGSEA. The CDR3 nucleotides read TGCATCGCCTTAACAGGGGGCCGAGAAGCTTTCTTT. Protein sequence: CIALTGGREAFF. The variable domain in full, completed from reference TRBV29-1 and TRBJ1-1, reads SAVISQKPSRDICQRGTSLTIQCQVDSQVTMMFWYRQQPGQSLTLIATANQGSEATYESGFVIDKFPISRPNLTFSTLTVSNMSPEDSSIYLCIALTGGREAFFGQGTRLTVV.

The chain combines TRBV7-2 with TRBJ2-7; tentatively, D is TRBD2 (7 bases). Per the germline V gene, CDR1 is SGHTA and CDR2 is FQGNSA. The V end lost 4 bases, the J end lost 3 bases, and 19 bases lay between the germline ends. The CDR3 covers 16 residues. The CDR3 is CASSSRGGRTYYEQYF. The CDR3 DNA is TGTGCCAGCAGCTCGAGGGGGGGAAGGACATACTACGAGCAGTACTTC.

The chain is built from TRBV19 and TRBJ1-2; D is unresolved. Germline assignment: CDR1 LNHDA and CDR2 SQIVND (reference sequence). Between the trimmed V and J ends, which lost 5 bases and 4 bases, there was a span of 8 bases. CDR3 length equals 12 residues. The CDR3 DNA follows: TGTGCCAGTAGTCCGACGGGCTATGGCTACACCTTC. It codes for CASSPTGYGYTF.

V usage is TRBV6-1 and J usage is TRBJ1-2, with a tentative D call TRBD1 (5 bases). The germline V gene has CDR1 MNHNS and CDR2 SASEGT. V was pared by 2 bases and J by 4 bases, with 14 bases between. The CDR3 has 15 residues. In DNA form, the CDR3 reads TGTGCCAGCAGTGAACGGTGGCAGGGCATCTATGGCTACACCTTC. Encoded protein: CASSERWQGIYGYTF.

This clone turned up a few times. The chain employs TRBV6-5 and TRBJ2-6; D uncertain. The CDR3 loop spans 15 amino acids. Deletions cut 0 bases from V and 0 bases from J, with 3 bases between. Germline V gene data show CDR1 as MNHEY and CDR2 as SVGAGI. The CDR3 reads CASSYSSSGANVLTF. CDR3 nucleotide sequence: TGTGCCAGCAGTTACTCGAGCTCTGGGGCCAACGTCCTGACTTTC.

J is TRBJ1-1 and V is TRBV28, with TRBD1 as a possible D gene (6 bases). V lost 3 bases and J lost 7, with 15 bases in between. CDR3 length equals 14 residues. Germline V gene data show CDR1 as MDHEN and CDR2 as SYDVKM. The CDR3 region has the DNA TGTGCCAGCAGTTTTACGGGGGGGCGAGTTGAAGCTTTCTTT. As protein: CASSFTGGRVEAFF.

The V and J genes are TRBV10-3 and TRBJ2-7, with TRBD1 matching 11 bases. V trimming: 3 bases; J trimming: 8 bases; junction bases outside the gene matches: 6. This CDR3 has 14 residues. Germline CDR1 reads ENHRY; CDR2 reads SYGVKD. CDR3: CAISDGDRGYQQYF. The CDR3 DNA reads TGTGCCATCAGTGACGGGGACAGGGGGTATCAGCAGTACTTC.

The chain is built from TRBV4-3 and TRBJ1-2, with 8 positions matching TRBD1. CDR3 size: 15 residues. CDR1 and CDR2 (germline): LGHNA, YSLEER. V shed 7 bases, J shed 8 bases, and the junction held 15 bases outside the gene matches. The CDR3 sequence: CASTPDRERLVGYTF. The CDR3 DNA reads as TGCGCCAGCACCCCGGACAGGGAAAGGTTGGTAGGCTACACCTTC.

This clone was found once. The chain carries TRBV10-3 and TRBJ2-5; D is undetermined. Germline CDR1 and CDR2: ENHRY and SYGVKD. CDR3 length: 15 amino acids. Trimming removed 2 bases at V and 0 bases at J, with 10 bases between. The CDR3, as DNA: TGTGCCATCAGTGAGGGTAGGCTAGACCAAGAGACCCAGTACTTC. Protein sequence: CAISEGRLDQETQYF.

J is TRBJ1-1 and V is TRBV6-1; 7 bases are a match to TRBD1. The CDR3 is 11 amino acids. J was trimmed by 11 bases and V by 6 bases; bases with no gene match: 6. Germline-derived CDR1 and CDR2 are MNHNS and SASEGT. The CDR3 DNA reads as TGTGCCAGCAGGGCTGCAGGGGGGGCTTTCTTT. It specifies CASRAAGGAFF.

V is TRBV6-1 and J is TRBJ2-1, with 10 bases matching TRBD2. The germline gives CDR1 MNHNS, CDR2 SASEGT. After removal of 4 bases from V and 15 bases from J, the junction contained 18 bases not matched to a gene. The CDR3 has 16 amino acids. CDR3 amino acids: CASSGQALAGDVGLFF. Written as DNA, the CDR3 is TGTGCCAGCAGTGGTCAGGCGCTAGCGGGAGACGTGGGTCTGTTCTTC.

The rearrangement links TRBV7-9 to TRBJ2-7; 9 bases are shared with TRBD1. Germline V gene sequence: CDR1 SEHNR, CDR2 FQNEAQ (reference sequence). This CDR3 spans 15 amino acids. V lost 7 bases and J lost 6; bases outside the gene matches: 13. CDR3 DNA: TGTGCCAGCATCCCTACAGGGGGCTCAGGCGGCGAGCAGTACTTC. It specifies CASIPTGGSGGEQYF.

The genes are TRBV7-2 and TRBJ2-1, with D tentatively TRBD2 (5 bases). The CDR3 is made up of 19 amino acids. Germline-derived CDR1 and CDR2 are SGHTA and FQGNSA. The V end lost 1 base, the J end lost 1 base, and 20 bases lay between the germline ends. The CDR3 bases are TGTGCCAGCAGCTTAGTTTTGTGGCGGGCCCAGTCTTCCTACAATGAGCAGTTCTTC. Amino acids: CASSLVLWRAQSSYNEQFF. The whole variable domain, filled in from reference TRBV7-2 and TRBJ2-1, reads GAGVSQSPSNKVTEKGKDVELRCDPISGHTALYWYRQSLGQGLEFLIYFQGNSAPDKSGLPSDRFSAERTGGSVSTLTIQRTQQEDSAVYLCASSLVLWRAQSSYNEQFFGPGTRLTVL.